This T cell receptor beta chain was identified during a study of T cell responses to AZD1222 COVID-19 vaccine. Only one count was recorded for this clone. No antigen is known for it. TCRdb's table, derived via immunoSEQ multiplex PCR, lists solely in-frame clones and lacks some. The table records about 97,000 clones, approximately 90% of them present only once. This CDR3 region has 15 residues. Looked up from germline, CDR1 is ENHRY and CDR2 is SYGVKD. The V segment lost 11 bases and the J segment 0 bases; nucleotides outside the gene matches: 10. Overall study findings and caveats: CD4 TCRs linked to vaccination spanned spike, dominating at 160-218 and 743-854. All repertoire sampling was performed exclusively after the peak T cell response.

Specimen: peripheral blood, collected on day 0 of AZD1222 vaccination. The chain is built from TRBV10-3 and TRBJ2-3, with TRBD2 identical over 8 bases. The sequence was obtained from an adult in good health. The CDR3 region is CASNGRGASTDTQYF. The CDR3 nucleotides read TGTGCCTCAAACGGGCGGGGGGCTAGCACAGATACGCAGTATTTT.